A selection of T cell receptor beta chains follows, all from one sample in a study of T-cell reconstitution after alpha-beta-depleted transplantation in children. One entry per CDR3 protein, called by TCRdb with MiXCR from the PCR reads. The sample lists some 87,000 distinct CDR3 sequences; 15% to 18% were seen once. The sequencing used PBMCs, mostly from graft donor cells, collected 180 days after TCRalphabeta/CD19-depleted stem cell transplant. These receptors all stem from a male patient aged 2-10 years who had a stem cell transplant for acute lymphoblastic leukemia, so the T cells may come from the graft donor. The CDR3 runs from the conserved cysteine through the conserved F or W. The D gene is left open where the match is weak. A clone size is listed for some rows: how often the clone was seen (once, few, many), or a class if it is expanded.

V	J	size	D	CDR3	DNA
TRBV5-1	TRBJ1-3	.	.	CASRAGSVAGNTIYF	TGCGCCAGCCGGGCAGGATCGGTTGCTGGAAACACCATATATTTT
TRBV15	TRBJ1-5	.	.	CATSRPSGSNQPQHF	TGTGCCACCAGCAGACCCTCCGGTAGCAATCAGCCCCAGCATTTT
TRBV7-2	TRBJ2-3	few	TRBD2	CASSLELAVTDTQYF	TGTGCCAGCAGCTTAGAACTAGCGGTCACAGATACGCAGTATTTT
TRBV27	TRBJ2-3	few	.	CASSFGLADTQYF	TGTGCCAGCAGTTTTGGGTTGGCAGATACGCAGTATTTT
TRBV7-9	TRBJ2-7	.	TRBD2	CASSLVGGDEQYF	TGTGCCAGCAGCCTCGTTGGGGGGGACGAGCAGTACTTC
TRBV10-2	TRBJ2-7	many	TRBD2	CASSESAGLARYEQYF	TGCGCCAGCAGTGAGTCAGCGGGACTAGCGAGGTACGAGCAGTACTTC
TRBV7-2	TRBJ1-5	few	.	CASSFDSNQPQHF	TGTGCCAGCAGTTTTGACAGCAATCAGCCCCAGCATTTT
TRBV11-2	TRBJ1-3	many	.	CASSLEGPLPTGNTIYF	TGTGCCAGCAGCCTAGAAGGACCGCTCCCTACTGGAAACACCATATATTTT
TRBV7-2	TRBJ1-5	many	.	CASSLARGANQPQHF	TGTGCCAGCAGCTTAGCGAGAGGGGCAAATCAGCCCCAGCATTTT
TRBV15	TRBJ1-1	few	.	CATSRGTGPRGVNTEAFF	TGTGCCACCAGCAGAGGGACGGGCCCCCGGGGGGTGAACACTGAAGCTTTCTTT
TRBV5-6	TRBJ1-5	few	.	CASSPWIGGANQPQHF	TGTGCCAGCAGCCCGTGGATCGGGGGAGCGAATCAGCCCCAGCATTTT
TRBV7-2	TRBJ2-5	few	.	CASSRRGQGVAETQYF	TGTGCCAGCAGCCGTCGGGGTCAAGGGGTTGCAGAGACCCAGTACTTC
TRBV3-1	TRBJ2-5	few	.	CASSSTRTAETQYF	TGTGCCAGCAGCAGCACTCGGACAGCCGAGACCCAGTACTTC
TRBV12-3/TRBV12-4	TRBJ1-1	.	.	CASSSSGRMNTEAFF	TGTGCCAGCAGTTCCTCGGGACGGATGAACACTGAAGCTTTCTTT
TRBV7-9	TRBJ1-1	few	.	CASSLMSEAFF	TGTGCCAGCAGCTTAATGTCTGAAGCTTTCTTT
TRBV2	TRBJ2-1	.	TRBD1	CASSEALRQGPYNEQFF	TGTGCCAGCAGTGAAGCGCTTCGACAGGGCCCCTACAATGAGCAGTTCTTC
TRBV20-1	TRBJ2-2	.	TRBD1	CSAGKGQGTGELFF	TGCAGTGCTGGAAAGGGACAGGGTACCGGGGAGCTGTTTTTT
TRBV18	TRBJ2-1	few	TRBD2	CASSYQSGRAYNEQFF	TGTGCCAGCTCGTATCAGAGCGGGAGGGCCTACAATGAGCAGTTCTTC
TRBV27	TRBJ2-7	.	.	CASSLSRTYEQYF	TGTGCCAGCAGTTTATCCCGAACCTACGAGCAGTACTTC
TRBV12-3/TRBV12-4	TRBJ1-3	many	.	CASSLNGHFSGNTIYF	TGTGCCAGCAGTTTAAACGGTCATTTCTCTGGAAACACCATATATTTT
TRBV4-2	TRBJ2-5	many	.	CASSQGGQETQYF	TGTGCCAGCAGCCAAGGGGGGCAAGAGACCCAGTACTTC
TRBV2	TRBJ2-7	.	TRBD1	CASSEARTGSYEQYF	TGTGCCAGCAGTGAAGCTCGGACAGGGTCCTACGAGCAGTACTTC
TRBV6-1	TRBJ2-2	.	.	CASLKGLPNMNAGELFF	TGTGCCAGCCTGAAGGGACTCCCCAACATGAACGCCGGGGAGCTGTTTTTT
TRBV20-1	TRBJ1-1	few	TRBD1	CSAAPPQGGAFF	TGCAGTGCCGCACCCCCTCAGGGGGGAGCTTTCTTT
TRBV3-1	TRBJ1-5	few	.	CASTGQPSNQPQHF	TGTGCCAGCACAGGCCAGCCTAGCAATCAGCCCCAGCATTTT
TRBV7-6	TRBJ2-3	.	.	CASSLARVSTDTQYF	TGTGCCAGCAGCTTAGCGCGGGTCAGCACAGATACGCAGTATTTT
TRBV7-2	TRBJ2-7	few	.	CASSLGVIWEQYF	TGTGCCAGCAGCTTAGGTGTCATTTGGGAGCAGTACTTC
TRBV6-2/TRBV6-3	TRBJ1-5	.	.	CASSYSGGVSNQPLHF	TGTGCCAGCAGTTACTCGGGCGGGGTGAGCAATCAGCCCCTGCATTTT
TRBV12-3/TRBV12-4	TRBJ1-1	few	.	CASSNSTALGWMNTEAFF	TGTGCCAGCAGTAACTCAACCGCCCTGGGTTGGATGAACACTGAAGCTTTCTTT
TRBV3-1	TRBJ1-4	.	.	CASSQGGAGSNGKLFF	TGTGCCAGCAGCCAAGGAGGCGCGGGCTCTAATGGAAAACTGTTTTTT
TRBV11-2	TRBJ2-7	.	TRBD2	CASRPGWGLAIGEQYF	TGTGCCAGCAGACCAGGATGGGGACTAGCGATTGGCGAGCAGTACTTC
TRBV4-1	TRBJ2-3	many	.	CASSQDEAYSDTQYF	TGCGCCAGCAGCCAAGACGAGGCGTATTCAGATACGCAGTATTTT
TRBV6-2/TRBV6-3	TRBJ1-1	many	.	CATTGFFTEAFF	TGTGCCACCACTGGCTTTTTTACTGAAGCTTTCTTT
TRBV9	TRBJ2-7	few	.	CASSVEGGASYEQYF	TGTGCCAGCAGCGTAGAGGGGGGGGCCTCCTACGAGCAGTACTTC
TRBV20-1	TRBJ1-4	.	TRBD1	CSAVEGAGGGEKLFF	TGCAGTGCCGTAGAGGGGGCAGGCGGAGGGGAAAAACTGTTTTTT
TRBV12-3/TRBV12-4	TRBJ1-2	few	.	CASSSQDSNYGYTF	TGTGCCAGCAGTTCTCAGGACAGTAACTATGGCTACACCTTC
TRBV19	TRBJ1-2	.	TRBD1	CASGRQGINYGYTF	TGTGCCAGCGGCCGACAGGGTATAAACTATGGCTACACCTTC
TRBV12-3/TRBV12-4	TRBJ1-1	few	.	CASTRALGTEAFF	TGTGCCAGCACCAGGGCATTGGGCACTGAAGCTTTCTTT
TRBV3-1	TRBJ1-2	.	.	CASSQNSDYYGYTF	TGTGCCAGCAGCCAAAACTCCGATTACTATGGCTACACCTTC
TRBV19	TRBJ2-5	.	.	CASSASEFQETQYF	TGTGCCAGTAGTGCGTCGGAGTTCCAAGAGACCCAGTACTTC
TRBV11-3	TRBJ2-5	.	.	CASSFPGQKAQYF	TGTGCCAGCAGCTTCCCGGGACAAAAGGCCCAGTACTTC
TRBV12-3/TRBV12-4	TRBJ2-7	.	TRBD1	CASSRGQTYEQYF	TGTGCCAGTAGTCGGGGACAGACCTACGAGCAGTACTTC
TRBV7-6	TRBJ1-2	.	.	CASSPRGGNDYGYTF	TGTGCCAGCAGCCCAAGGGGGGGAAATGACTATGGCTACACCTTC
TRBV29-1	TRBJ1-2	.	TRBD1	CSVESLGRDRWRYGYTF	TGCAGCGTTGAATCCCTGGGCCGGGACAGGTGGCGTTATGGCTACACCTTC
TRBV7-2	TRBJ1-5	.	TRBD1	CASSGRTGLTRGQPQHF	TGTGCCAGCAGCGGGCGGACAGGGCTGACACGCGGTCAGCCCCAGCATTTT
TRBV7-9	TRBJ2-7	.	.	CASSSGHPADEQYF	TGTGCCAGCAGCTCCGGCCATCCCGCCGACGAGCAGTACTTC
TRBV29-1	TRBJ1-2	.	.	CSVEAGPYGYTF	TGCAGCGTTGAGGCAGGACCCTATGGCTACACCTTC
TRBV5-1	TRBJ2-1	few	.	CASSLGGTNEQFF	TGCGCCAGCAGCTTGGGAGGTACCAATGAGCAGTTCTTC